This T cell receptor (beta chain) was sequenced for a study of T cells in Graves' hyperthyroidism and ophthalmopathy. Study-wide context: Any treatment followed the collection of peripheral blood at initial diagnosis.

Exclusion followed for patients with uncontrolled infection, other autoimmune disease, pregnancy or lactation. Clinical symptoms, serum thyroxine, TRAb, thyroid ultrasound and orbital computed tomography informed diagnoses. This clonotype has a count of ten or more. Its matching antigen is unknown. Study-level findings and limits: A median about 6.2 months before onset, the model predicted ophthalmopathy.

Per the germline V gene, CDR1 is MNHEY and CDR2 is SVGAGI. CDR3 length: 15 residues. V was cut by 0 bases and J by 0 bases, with 8 bases left in between. Researchers amplified the TCR beta CDR3 regions from RNA transcripts. HTBI primers drove first-round RT-PCR of the TCR CDR3. Each CDR3 protein gets one entry after TCRdb re-called the multiplex PCR reads with MiXCR. The repertoire holds 380,000 or so distinct CDR3 sequences, 19% seen once, with 3.5% to 4% in the top ten. The TCR was taken from a woman aged 18-29 years with Graves' hyperthyroidism. The chain is built from TRBV6-5 and TRBJ1-1; D gene ambiguous. The source material was blood. In nucleotides, the CDR3 is TGTGCCAGCAGTTACTCTCTGGGAGTGAACACTGAAGCTTTCTTT. It encodes CASSYSLGVNTEAFF.